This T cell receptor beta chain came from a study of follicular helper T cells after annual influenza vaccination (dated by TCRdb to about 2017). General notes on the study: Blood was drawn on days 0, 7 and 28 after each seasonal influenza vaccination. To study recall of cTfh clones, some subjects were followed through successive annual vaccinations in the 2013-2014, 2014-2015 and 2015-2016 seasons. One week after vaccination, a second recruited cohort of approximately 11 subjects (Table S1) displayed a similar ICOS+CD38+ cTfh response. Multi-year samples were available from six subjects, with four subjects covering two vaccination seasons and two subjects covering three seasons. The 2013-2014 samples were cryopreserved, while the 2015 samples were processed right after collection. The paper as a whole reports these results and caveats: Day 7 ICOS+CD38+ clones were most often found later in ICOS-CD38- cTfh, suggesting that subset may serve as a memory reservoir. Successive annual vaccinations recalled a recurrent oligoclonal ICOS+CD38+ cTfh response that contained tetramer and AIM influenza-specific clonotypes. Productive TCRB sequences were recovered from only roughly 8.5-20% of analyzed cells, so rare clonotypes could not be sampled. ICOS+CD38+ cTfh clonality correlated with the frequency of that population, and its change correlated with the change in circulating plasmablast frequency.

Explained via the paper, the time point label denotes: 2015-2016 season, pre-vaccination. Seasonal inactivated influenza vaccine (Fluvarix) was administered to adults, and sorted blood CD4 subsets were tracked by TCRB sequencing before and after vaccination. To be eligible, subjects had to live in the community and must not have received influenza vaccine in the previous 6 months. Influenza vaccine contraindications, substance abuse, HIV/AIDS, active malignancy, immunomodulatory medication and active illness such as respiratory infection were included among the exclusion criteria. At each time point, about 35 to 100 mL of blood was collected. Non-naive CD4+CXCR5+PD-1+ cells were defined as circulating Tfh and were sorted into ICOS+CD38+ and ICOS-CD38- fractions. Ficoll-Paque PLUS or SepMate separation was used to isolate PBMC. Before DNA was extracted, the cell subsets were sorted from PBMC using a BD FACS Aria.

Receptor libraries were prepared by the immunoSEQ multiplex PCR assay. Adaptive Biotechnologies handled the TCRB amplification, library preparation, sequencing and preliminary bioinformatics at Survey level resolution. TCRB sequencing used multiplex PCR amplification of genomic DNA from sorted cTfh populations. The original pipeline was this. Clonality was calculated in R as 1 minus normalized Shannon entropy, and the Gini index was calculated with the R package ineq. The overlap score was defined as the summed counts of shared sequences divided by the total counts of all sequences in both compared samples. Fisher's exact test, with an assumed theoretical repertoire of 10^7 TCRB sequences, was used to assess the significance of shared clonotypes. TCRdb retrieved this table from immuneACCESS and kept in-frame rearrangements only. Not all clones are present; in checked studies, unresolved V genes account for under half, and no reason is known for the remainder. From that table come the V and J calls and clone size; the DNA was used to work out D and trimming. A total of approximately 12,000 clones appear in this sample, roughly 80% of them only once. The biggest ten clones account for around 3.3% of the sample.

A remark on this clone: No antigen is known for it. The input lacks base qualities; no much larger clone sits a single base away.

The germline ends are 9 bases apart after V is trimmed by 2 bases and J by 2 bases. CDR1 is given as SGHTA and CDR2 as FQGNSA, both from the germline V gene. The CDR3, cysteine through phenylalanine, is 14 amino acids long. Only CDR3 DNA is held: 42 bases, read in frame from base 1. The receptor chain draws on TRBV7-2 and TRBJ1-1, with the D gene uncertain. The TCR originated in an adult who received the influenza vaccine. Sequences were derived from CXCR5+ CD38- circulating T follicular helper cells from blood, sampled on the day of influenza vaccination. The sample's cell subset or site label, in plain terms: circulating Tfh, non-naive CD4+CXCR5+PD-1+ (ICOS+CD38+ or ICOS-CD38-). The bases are TGTGCCAGCAGCTTAACGCAACTTAACACTGAAGCTTTCTTT. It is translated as CASSLTQLNTEAFF.